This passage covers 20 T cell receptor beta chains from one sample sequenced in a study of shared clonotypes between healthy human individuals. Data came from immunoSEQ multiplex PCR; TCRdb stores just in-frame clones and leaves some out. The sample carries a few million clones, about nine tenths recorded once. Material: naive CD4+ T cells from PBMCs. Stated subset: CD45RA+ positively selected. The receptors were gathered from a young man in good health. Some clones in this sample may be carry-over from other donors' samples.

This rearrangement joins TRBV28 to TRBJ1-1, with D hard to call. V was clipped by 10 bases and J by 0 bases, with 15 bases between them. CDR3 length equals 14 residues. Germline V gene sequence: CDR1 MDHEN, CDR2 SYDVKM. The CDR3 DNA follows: TGTGCCACCGAGAAGGGCGAATTGAACACTGAAGCTTTCTTT. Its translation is CATEKGELNTEAFF. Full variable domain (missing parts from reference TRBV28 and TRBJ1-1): DVKVTQSSRYLVKRTGEKVFLECVQDMDHENMFWYRQDPGLGLRLIYFSYDVKMKEKGDIPEGYSVSREKKERFSLILESASTNQTSMYLCATEKGELNTEAFFGQGTRLTVV.

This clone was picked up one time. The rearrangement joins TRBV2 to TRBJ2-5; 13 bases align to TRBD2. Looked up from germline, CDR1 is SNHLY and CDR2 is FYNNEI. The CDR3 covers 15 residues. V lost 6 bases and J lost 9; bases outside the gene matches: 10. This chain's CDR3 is CASREGLAGIAAQYF. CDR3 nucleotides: TGTGCCAGCAGGGAGGGACTAGCGGGAATCGCAGCCCAGTACTTC.

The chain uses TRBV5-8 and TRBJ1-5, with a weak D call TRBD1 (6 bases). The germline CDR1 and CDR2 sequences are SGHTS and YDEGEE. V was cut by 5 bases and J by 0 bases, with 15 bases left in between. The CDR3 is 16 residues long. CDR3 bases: TGTGCCAGCAGTAGAGGGACACGGGATAGCAATCAGCCCCAGCATTTT. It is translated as CASSRGTRDSNQPQHF. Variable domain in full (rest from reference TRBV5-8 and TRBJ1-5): EAGVTQSPTHLIKTRGQQATLRCSPISGHTSVYWYQQALGLGLQFLLWYDEGEERNRGNFPPRFSGRQFPNYSSELNVNALELEDSALYLCASSRGTRDSNQPQHFGDGTRLSIL.

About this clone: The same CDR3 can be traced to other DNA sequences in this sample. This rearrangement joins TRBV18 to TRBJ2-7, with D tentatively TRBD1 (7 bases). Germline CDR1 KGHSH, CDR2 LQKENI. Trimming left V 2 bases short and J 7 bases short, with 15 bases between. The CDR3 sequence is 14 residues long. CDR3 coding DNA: TGTGCCAGCTCACCAGGGGGGACAGACGGGGAGCAGTACTTC. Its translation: CASSPGGTDGEQYF.

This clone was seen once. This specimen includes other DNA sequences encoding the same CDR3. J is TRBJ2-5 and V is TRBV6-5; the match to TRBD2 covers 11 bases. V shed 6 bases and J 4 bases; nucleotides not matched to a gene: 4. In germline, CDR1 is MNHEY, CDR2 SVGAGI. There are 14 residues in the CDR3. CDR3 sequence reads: CASSTGLAGETQYF. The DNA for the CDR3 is TGTGCCAGCAGCACCGGACTAGCGGGAGAGACCCAGTACTTC.

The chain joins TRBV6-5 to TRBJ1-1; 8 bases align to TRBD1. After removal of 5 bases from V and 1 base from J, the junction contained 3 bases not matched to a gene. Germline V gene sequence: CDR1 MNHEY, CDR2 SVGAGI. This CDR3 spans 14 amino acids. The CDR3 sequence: CASSRQGQNTEAFF. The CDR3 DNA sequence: TGTGCCAGCAGTCGACAGGGGCAGAACACTGAAGCTTTCTTT.

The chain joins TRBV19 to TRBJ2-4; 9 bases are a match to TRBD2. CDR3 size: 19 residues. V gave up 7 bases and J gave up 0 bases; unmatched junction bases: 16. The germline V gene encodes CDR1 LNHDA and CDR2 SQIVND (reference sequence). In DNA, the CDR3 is TGTGCCAGTATGTCCCCCCGACTAGCGGATAACTTAGCCAAAAACATTCAGTACTTC. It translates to CASMSPRLADNLAKNIQYF.

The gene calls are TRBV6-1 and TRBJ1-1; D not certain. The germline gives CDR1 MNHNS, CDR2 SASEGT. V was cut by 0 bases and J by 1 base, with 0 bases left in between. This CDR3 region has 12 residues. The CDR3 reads CASSEANTEAFF. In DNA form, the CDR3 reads TGTGCCAGCAGTGAAGCGAACACTGAAGCTTTCTTT.

The CDR3 region is CASSLTGGANEKLFF. The DNA of the CDR3 is TGTGCCAGCAGTTTGACGGGGGGAGCGAATGAAAAACTGTTTTTT. The chain carries TRBV6-5 and TRBJ1-4, with D maybe TRBD1 (5 bases). V was shortened by 4 bases and J by 5 bases, with 14 bases between the two germline ends. Germline CDR1 MNHEY, CDR2 SVGAGI. The CDR3 loop spans 15 amino acids.

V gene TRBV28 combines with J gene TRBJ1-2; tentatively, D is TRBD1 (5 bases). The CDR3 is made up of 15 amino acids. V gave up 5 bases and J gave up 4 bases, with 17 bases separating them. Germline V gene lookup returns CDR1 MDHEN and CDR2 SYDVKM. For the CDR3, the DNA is TGTGCCAGCAGTCCTGGCAGCCTGGGGGGCTATGGCTACACCTTC. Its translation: CASSPGSLGGYGYTF.

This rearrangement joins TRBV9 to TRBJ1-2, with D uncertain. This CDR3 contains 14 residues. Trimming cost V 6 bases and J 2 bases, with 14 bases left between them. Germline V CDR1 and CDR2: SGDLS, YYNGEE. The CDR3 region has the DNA TGTGCCAGCAAGGGCCCCCTCCAAAACTATGGCTACACCTTC. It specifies CASKGPLQNYGYTF.

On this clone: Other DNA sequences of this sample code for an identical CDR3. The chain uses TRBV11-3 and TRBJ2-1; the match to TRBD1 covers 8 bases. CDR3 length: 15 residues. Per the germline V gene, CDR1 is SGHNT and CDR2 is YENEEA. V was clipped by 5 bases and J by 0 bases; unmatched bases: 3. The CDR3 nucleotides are TGTGCCAGCAGCCCTGGGACAGGCTCCTACAATGAGCAGTTCTTC. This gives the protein CASSPGTGSYNEQFF.

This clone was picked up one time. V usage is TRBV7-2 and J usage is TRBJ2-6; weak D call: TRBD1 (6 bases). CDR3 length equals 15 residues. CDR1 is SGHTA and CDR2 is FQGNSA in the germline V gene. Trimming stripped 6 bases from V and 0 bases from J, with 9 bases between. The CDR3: CASSQGSSGANVLTF. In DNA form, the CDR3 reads TGTGCCAGCAGTCAGGGGAGCTCTGGGGCCAACGTCCTGACTTTC.

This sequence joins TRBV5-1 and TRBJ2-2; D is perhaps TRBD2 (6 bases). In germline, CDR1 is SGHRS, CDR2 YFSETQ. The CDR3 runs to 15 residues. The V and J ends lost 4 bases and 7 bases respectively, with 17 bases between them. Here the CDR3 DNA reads TGCGCCAGCAGCCCCCCTCGGGAGTCCGGCGGGGAGCTGTTTTTT. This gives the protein CASSPPRESGGELFF.

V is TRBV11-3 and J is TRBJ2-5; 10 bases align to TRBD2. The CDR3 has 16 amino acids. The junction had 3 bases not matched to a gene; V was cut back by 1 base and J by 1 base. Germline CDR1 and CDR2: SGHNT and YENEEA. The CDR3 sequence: CASSLGQREGQETQYF. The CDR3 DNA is TGTGCCAGCAGCTTAGGCCAGCGGGAGGGCCAAGAGACCCAGTACTTC.

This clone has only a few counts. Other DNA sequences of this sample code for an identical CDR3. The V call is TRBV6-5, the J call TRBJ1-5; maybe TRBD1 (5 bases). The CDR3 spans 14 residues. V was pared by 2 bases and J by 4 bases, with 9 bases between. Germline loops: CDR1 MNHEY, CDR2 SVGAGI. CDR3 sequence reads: CASSYGQGNQPQHF. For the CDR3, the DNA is TGTGCCAGCAGTTACGGGCAGGGAAATCAGCCCCAGCATTTT.

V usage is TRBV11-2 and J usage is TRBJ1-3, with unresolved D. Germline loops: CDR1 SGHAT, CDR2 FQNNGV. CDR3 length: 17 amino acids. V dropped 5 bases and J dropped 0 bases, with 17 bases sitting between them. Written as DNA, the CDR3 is TGTGCCAGCAGCCCGGGTTTAAGGACGAACTCTGGAAACACCATATATTTT. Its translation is CASSPGLRTNSGNTIYF.

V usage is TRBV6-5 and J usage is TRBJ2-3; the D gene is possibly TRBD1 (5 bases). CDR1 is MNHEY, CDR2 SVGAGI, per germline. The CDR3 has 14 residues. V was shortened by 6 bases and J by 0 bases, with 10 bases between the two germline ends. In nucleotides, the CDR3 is TGTGCCAGCAGGTCTCCAGGGAGCACAGATACGCAGTATTTT. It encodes CASRSPGSTDTQYF.

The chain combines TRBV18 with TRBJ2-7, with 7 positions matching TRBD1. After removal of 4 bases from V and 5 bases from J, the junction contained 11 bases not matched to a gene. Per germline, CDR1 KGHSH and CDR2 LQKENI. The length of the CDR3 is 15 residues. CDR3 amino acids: CASSLPGQARHEQYF. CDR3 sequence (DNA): TGTGCCAGCTCACTACCCGGACAGGCGCGGCACGAGCAGTACTTC. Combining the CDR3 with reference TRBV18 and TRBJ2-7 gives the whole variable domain NAGVMQNPRHLVRRRGQEARLRCSPMKGHSHVYWYRQLPEEGLKFMVYLQKENIIDESGMPKERFSAEFPKEGPSILRIQQVVRGDSAAYFCASSLPGQARHEQYFGPGTRLTVT.

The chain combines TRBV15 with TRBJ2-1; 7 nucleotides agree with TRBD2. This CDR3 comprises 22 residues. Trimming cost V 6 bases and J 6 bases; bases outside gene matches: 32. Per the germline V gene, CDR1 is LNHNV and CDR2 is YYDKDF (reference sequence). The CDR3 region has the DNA TGTGCCACCAGAGTCGGGGCAATCAAGCGGGAAGGAAACCAACCAGTACCCAATGAGCAGTTCTTC. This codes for CATRVGAIKREGNQPVPNEQFF. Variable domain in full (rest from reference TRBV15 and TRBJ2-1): DAMVIQNPRYQVTQFGKPVTLSCSQTLNHNVMYWYQQKSSQAPKLLFHYYDKDFNNEADTPDNFQSRRPNTSFCFLDIRSPGLGDTAMYLCATRVGAIKREGNQPVPNEQFFGPGTRLTVL.